The clone carrying this T cell receptor beta chain showed up just once. This sample stems from a study of OX40 agonist ivuxolimab in advanced cancers. Trimming removed 6 bases at V and 1 base at J, with 15 bases between. This CDR3 has 15 amino acids. In germline, CDR1 is MNHEY, CDR2 SVGAGI. TCRdb's table, derived via immunoSEQ multiplex PCR, lists solely in-frame clones and lacks some. Of tens of thousands of clones detected, around four fifths appear once; the ten largest clones hold 2% to 2.5%. The clonotype originates from an adult with an advanced solid tumor such as melanoma, head and neck, liver or kidney cancer. The genes are TRBV6-5 and TRBJ1-2, with a possible D match to TRBD1 (5 bases). The sequenced sample was CD4+ or CD8+ T cells sorted from blood, obtained in a trial of the OX40 agonist ivuxolimab. CDR3 in DNA: TGTGCCAGCAGCCATCAATCGGACAATAACTATGGCTACACCTTC. Protein product: CASSHQSDNNYGYTF.